A single TCR beta chain is shown here with its context. Construction of TCR beta libraries relied on iRepertoire HTBI primers and on Arm-PCR targeting CDR3 regions. A single record per CDR3 protein comes from TCRdb applying MiXCR to the multiplex PCR reads. The sample includes fewer than 450,000 distinct CDR3 sequences, 20% to 25% seen only once; the top ten take approximately 25%. Time point of the sample: persistent/refractory GD, antithyroid drugs over 5 years with positive TRAb. PBMC-extracted RNA yielded the TCR library. The data stem from a study of regulatory T cells in long-lasting Graves disease. Sequenced material: peripheral blood mononuclear cells (PBMCs), taken when the disease was refractory, from a patient treated with antithyroid drugs. This TCR was sampled from a female donor with Graves disease.

The CDR3 spells CAWSAGFEQYF. The CDR3 DNA reads TGTGCCTGGAGTGCGGGGTTCGAGCAGTACTTC. The chain carries TRBV30 and TRBJ2-7; the D gene is possibly TRBD2 (5 bases). Trimming stripped 1 base from V and 6 bases from J, with 7 bases between. The CDR3 is 11 residues long. In germline, CDR1 is GTSNPN, CDR2 SVGIG (reference sequence).